This TCR beta chain derives from a study of cytotoxic CD8 clonotypes in ibrutinib-treated CLL. Study-level information: When averaged across all of the samples, the counts came to a few hundred thousand productive templates and 86,000 or so productive rearrangements.

Only in-frame clones appear in the TCRdb table, and some are missing; sequencing was by immunoSEQ multiplex PCR. The sample lists some 150,000 clones; roughly 77% were seen once. In germline, CDR1 is LGHNA, CDR2 YSLEER. The CDR3 runs to 13 residues. V was pared by 1 base and J by 6 bases, with 7 bases between. This sequence originates from a human donor with chronic lymphocytic leukemia. The gene calls are TRBV4-3 and TRBJ2-1; D is unresolved. Specimen: PBMCs, collected after 12 months of ibrutinib treatment. The CDR3 protein is CASSQGASNEQFF. The CDR3 DNA reads TGCGCCAGCAGCCAAGGGGCTAGCAATGAGCAGTTCTTC.